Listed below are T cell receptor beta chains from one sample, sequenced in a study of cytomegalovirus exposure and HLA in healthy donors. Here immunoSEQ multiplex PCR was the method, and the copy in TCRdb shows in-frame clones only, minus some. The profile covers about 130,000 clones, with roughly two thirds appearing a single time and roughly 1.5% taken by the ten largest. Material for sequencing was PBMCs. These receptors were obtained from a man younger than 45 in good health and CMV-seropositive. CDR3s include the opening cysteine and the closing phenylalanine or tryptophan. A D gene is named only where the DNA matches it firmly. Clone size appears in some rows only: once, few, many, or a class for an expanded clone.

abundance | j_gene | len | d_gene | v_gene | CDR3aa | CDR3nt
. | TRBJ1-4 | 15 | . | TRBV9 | CASSSRGATNEKLFF | TGTGCCAGCAGTTCTCGGGGTGCAACTAATGAAAAACTGTTTTTT
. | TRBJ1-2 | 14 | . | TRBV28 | CASSSRGVWGGYTF | TGTGCCAGCAGTTCCAGGGGCGTCTGGGGTGGCTACACCTTC
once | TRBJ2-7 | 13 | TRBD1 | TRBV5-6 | CASSPDRGHEQYF | TGTGCCAGCAGCCCGGACAGGGGTCACGAGCAGTACTTC
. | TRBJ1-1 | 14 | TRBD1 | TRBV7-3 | CASSALTGGLPAFF | TGTGCCAGCAGCGCATTGACAGGGGGATTGCCAGCTTTCTTT
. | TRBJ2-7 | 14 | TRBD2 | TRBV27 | CASSLQLAGAEQYF | TGTGCCAGCAGTTTACAACTAGCGGGGGCCGAGCAGTACTTC
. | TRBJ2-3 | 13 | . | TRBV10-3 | CAISLNGGDTQYF | TGTGCCATCAGCCTTAATGGAGGAGATACGCAGTATTTT
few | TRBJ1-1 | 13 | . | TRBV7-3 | CASSSAGNTEAFF | TGTGCCAGCAGCTCCGCAGGGAACACTGAAGCTTTCTTT
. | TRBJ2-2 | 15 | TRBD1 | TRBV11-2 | CASSYTGGHTGELFF | TGTGCCAGCAGTTATACAGGGGGTCACACCGGGGAGCTGTTTTTT
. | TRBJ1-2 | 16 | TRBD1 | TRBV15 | CATLDRDRGRNYGYTF | TGTGCCACCTTAGACCGGGACAGGGGGCGGAACTATGGCTACACCTTC
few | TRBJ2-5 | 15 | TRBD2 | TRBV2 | CASSRNGRAGETQYF | TGTGCCAGCAGTAGGAACGGGAGGGCTGGGGAGACCCAGTACTTC
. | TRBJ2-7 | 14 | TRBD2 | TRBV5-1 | CASGRGETTYEQYF | TGCGCCAGTGGCCGGGGGGAAACCACCTACGAGCAGTACTTC
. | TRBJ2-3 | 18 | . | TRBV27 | CASSISPRGAGLLDTQYF | TGTGCCAGCAGTATATCCCCGAGAGGGGCGGGGTTATTGGATACGCAGTATTTT
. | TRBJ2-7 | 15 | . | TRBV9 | CASSAGQPITYEQYF | TGTGCCAGCAGCGCCGGACAACCCATCACCTACGAGCAGTACTTC
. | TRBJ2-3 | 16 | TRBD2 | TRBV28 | CASSFILAVSTDTQYF | TGTGCCAGCAGTTTCATCCTAGCGGTTAGCACAGATACGCAGTATTTT
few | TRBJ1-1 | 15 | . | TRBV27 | CASSLSRGWNTEAFF | TGTGCCAGCAGTTTGTCCAGGGGATGGAACACTGAAGCTTTCTTT
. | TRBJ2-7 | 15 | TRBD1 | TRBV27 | CASSQGQGNTYEQYF | TGTGCCAGCAGCCAGGGACAGGGGAATACCTACGAGCAGTACTTC
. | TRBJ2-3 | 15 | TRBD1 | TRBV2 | CASSERTGGGDTQYF | TGTGCCAGCAGTGAAAGGACAGGGGGAGGAGATACGCAGTATTTT
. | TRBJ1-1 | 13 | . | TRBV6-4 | CASSPLYGAEAFF | TGTGCCAGCAGCCCTCTATACGGAGCTGAAGCTTTCTTT
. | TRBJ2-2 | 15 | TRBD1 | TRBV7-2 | CASSFTTGTGRELFF | TGTGCCAGCAGCTTTACGACCGGGACAGGGAGGGAGCTGTTTTTT
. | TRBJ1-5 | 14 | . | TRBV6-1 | CASSEGGGNQPQHF | TGTGCCAGCAGTGAAGGGGGGGGAAATCAGCCCCAGCATTTT
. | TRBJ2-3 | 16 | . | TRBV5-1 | CASSLRNSFPTDTQYF | TGCGCCAGCAGCCTCCGTAACTCGTTCCCCACAGATACGCAGTATTTT
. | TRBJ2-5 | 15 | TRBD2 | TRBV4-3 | CASSGLAGDGETQYF | TGCGCCAGCAGTGGACTAGCGGGAGACGGGGAGACCCAGTACTTC
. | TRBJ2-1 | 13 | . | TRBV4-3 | CASSQDRAILQFF | TGCGCCAGCAGCCAAGATCGAGCGATCTTGCAGTTCTTC
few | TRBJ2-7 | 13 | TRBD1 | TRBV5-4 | CASSSGTGREQYF | TGTGCCAGCAGCTCCGGGACAGGGCGCGAGCAGTACTTC
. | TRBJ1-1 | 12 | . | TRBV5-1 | CASSPYTGYAFF | TGCGCCAGCAGCCCGTACACAGGGTACGCTTTCTTT
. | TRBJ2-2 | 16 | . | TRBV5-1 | CASSLAGIKRTGELFF | TGCGCCAGCAGCTTGGCAGGGATTAAGAGAACCGGGGAGCTGTTTTTT
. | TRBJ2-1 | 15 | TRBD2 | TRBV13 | CASSSRLAGYNEQFF | TGTGCCAGCAGCTCCAGACTAGCAGGGTACAATGAGCAGTTCTTC
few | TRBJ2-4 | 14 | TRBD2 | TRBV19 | CASIPSGDKNIQYF | TGTGCCAGTATTCCAAGCGGGGATAAAAACATTCAGTACTTC
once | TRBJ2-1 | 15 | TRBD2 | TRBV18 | CASSPLAGELNEQFF | TGTGCCAGCTCACCCCTAGCGGGAGAATTAAATGAGCAGTTCTTC
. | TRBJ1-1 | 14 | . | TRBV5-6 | CASSLRPRGTEAFF | TGTGCCAGCAGCCTGAGGCCGCGGGGCACTGAAGCTTTCTTT
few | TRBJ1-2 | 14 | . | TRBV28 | CASSLAGPSYGYTF | TGTGCCAGCAGTTTAGCAGGCCCGTCCTATGGCTACACCTTC
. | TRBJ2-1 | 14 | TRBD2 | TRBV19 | CASSGRLTYNEQFF | TGTGCCAGTAGCGGGAGGCTCACCTACAATGAGCAGTTCTTC
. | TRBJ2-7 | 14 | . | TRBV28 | CASSLSSTAYEQYF | TGTGCCAGCAGTTTATCTTCGACAGCCTACGAGCAGTACTTC
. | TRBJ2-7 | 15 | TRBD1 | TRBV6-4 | CASSGLDRGVYEQYF | TGTGCCAGCAGTGGCCTGGACAGGGGTGTCTACGAGCAGTACTTC
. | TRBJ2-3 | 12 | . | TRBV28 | CASSFFPDTQYF | TGTGCCAGCAGTTTCTTCCCAGATACGCAGTATTTT
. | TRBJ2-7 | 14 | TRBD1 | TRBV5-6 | CASSLGTGAYEQYF | TGTGCCAGCAGCTTGGGGACAGGGGCTTACGAGCAGTACTTC
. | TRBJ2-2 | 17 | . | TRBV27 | CASSIWRGSGGTGELFF | TGTGCCAGCAGTATATGGAGGGGGTCAGGGGGAACCGGGGAGCTGTTTTTT
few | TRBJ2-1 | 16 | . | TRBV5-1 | CASSLEEYPSYNEQFF | TGCGCCAGCAGCTTGGAAGAGTACCCCTCCTACAATGAGCAGTTCTTC
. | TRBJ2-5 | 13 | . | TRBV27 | CASNRRGEETQYF | TGTGCCAGCAATCGGCGGGGTGAAGAGACCCAGTACTTC
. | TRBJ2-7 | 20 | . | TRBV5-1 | CASSLAAEDLQGTLVSEQYF | TGCGCCAGCAGCTTGGCCGCAGAAGACCTACAGGGGACTCTCGTTAGCGAGCAGTACTTC
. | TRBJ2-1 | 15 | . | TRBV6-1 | CASRKGVSSYNEQFF | TGTGCCAGCAGAAAGGGGGTTTCCTCCTACAATGAGCAGTTCTTC
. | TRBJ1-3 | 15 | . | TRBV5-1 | CASSFGRAPGNTIYF | TGCGCCAGCAGCTTTGGGCGGGCCCCTGGAAACACCATATATTTT
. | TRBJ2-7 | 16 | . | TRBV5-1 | CASSLVRDSDSYEQYF | TGCGCCAGCAGCTTGGTGCGGGATAGTGATTCCTACGAGCAGTACTTC
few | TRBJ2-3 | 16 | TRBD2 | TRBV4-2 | CASSQGVLAGPDTQYF | TGTGCCAGCAGCCAAGGCGTCCTAGCGGGGCCAGATACGCAGTATTTT
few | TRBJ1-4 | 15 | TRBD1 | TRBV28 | CASSLRGQGSEKLFF | TGTGCCAGCAGTTTGAGGGGACAGGGTTCTGAAAAACTGTTTTTT
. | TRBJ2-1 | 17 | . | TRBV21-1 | CASSKVFPKLSYNEQFF | TGTGCCAGCAGCAAAGTTTTCCCAAAACTCTCCTACAATGAGCAGTTCTTC
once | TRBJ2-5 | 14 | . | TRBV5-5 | CASSLNPVQETQYF | TGTGCCAGCAGTCTCAATCCAGTCCAAGAGACCCAGTACTTC
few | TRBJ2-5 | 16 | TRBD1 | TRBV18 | CASSPLKGQSLETQYF | TGTGCCAGCTCACCACTTAAGGGACAGAGTTTAGAGACCCAGTACTTC
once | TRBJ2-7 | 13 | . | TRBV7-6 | CASSRDIWYEQYF | TGTGCCAGCAGCCGGGACATATGGTACGAGCAGTACTTC
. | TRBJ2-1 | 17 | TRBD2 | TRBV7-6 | CASSLAIGLAGVDEQFF | TGTGCCAGCAGCTTAGCGATAGGACTAGCGGGAGTTGATGAGCAGTTCTTC
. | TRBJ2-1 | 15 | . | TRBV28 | CASSLRAGTYNEQFF | TGTGCCAGCAGTTTAAGGGCGGGGACCTACAATGAGCAGTTCTTC
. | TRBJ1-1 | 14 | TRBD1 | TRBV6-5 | CASSAGQMNTEAFF | TGTGCCAGCAGCGCGGGACAGATGAACACTGAAGCTTTCTTT
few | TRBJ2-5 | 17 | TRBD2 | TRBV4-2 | CASSQDWASGRIETQYF | TGTGCCAGCAGCCAAGATTGGGCTAGCGGGAGAATAGAGACCCAGTACTTC